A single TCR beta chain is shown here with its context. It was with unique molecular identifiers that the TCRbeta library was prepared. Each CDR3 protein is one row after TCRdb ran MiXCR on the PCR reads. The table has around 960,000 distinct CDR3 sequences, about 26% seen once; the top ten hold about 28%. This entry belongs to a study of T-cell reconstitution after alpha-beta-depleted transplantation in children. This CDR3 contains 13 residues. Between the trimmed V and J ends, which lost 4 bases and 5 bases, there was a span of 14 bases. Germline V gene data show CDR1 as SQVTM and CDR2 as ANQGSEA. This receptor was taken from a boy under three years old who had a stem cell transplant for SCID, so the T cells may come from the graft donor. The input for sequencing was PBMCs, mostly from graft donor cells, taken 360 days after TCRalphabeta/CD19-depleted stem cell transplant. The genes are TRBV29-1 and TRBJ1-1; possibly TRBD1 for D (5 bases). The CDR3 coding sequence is TGCAGCGTTGTCAGGTCGGGGGGGACTGAAGCTTTCTTT. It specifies CSVVRSGGTEAFF.